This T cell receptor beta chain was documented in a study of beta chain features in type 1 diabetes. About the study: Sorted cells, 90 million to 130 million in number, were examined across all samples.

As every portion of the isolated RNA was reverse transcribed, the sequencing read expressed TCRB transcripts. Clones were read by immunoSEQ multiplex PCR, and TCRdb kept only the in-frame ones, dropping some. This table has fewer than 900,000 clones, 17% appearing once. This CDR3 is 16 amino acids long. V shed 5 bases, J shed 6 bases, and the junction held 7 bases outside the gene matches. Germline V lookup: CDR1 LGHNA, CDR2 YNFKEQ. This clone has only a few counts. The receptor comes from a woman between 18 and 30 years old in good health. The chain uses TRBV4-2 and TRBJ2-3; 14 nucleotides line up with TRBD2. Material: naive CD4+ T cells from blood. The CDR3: CASSKGLAGVSDTQYF. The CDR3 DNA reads TGTGCCAGCAGCAAGGGACTAGCGGGAGTAAGCGATACGCAGTATTTT.